This T cell receptor beta chain was sequenced in a study of blood T cell repertoires in COVID-19. CDR3 length: 15 amino acids. V was cut by 0 bases and J by 2 bases, with 11 bases left in between. CDR1 SGHRS and CDR2 YFSETQ come from the germline V gene. Clones were read by immunoSEQ multiplex PCR, and TCRdb kept only the in-frame ones, dropping some. The profile shows 200,000 to 250,000 clones, more than 85% of them singletons. This clone has just one count. This TCR derives from a man between 60 and 70 years old with COVID-19, enrolled during active disease. The gene calls are TRBV5-1 and TRBJ1-1, with a weak D call TRBD1 (6 bases). Material: peripheral blood. The CDR3 here is CASSLDLGGNTEAFF. CDR3 coding DNA: TGCGCCAGCAGCTTGGATCTAGGGGGAAACACTGAAGCTTTCTTT.